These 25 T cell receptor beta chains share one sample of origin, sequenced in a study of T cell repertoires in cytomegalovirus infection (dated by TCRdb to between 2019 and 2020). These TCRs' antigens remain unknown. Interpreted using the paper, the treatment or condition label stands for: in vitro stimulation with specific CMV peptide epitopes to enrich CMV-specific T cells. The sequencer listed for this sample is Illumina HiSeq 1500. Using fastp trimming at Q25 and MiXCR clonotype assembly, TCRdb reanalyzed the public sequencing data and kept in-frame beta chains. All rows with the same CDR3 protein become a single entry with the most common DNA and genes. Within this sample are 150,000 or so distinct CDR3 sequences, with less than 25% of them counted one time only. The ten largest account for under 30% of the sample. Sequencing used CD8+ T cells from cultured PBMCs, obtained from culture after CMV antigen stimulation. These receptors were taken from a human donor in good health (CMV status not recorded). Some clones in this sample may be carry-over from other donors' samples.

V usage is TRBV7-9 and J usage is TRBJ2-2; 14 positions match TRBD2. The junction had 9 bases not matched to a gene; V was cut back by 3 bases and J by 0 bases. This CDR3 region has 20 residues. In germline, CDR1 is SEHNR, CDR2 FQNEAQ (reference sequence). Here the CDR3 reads CASSFFASTSGGANTGELFF. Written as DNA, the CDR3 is TGTGCCAGCAGCTTCTTTGCCTCGACTAGCGGGGGGGCGAACACCGGGGAGCTGTTTTTT. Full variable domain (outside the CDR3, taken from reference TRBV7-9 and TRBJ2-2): DTGVSQNPRHKITKRGQNVTFRCDPISEHNRLYWYRQTLGQGPEFLTYFQNEAQLEKSRLLSDRFSAERPKGSFSTLEIQRTEQGDSAMYLCASSFFASTSGGANTGELFFGEGSRLTVL.

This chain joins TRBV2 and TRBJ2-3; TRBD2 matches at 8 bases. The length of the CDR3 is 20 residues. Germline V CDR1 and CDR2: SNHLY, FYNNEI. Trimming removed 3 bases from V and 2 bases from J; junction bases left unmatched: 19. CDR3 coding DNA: TGTGCCAGCAGTGATTTGTCAAGCGGGGGCCTTCCTATACCCACAGATACGCAGTATTTT. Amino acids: CASSDLSSGGLPIPTDTQYF.

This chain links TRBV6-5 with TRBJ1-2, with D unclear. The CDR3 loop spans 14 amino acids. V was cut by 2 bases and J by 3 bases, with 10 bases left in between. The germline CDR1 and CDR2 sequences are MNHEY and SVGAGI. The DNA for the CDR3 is TGTGCCAGCAGTTACCAAGGCAGTCACTATGGCTACACCTTC. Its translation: CASSYQGSHYGYTF.

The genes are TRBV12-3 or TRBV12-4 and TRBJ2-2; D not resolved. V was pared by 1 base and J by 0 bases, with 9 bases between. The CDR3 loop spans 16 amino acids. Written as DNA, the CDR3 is TGTGCCAGCAGTTTAGGGGCCGGCGCGAACACCGGGGAGCTGTTTTTT. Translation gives CASSLGAGANTGELFF.

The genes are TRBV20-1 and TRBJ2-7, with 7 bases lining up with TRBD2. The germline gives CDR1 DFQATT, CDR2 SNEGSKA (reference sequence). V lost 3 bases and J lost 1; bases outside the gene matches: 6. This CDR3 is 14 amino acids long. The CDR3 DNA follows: TGCAGTGCTAGGAACGGGAGGAGGTCCTACGAGCAGTACTTC. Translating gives CSARNGRRSYEQYF.

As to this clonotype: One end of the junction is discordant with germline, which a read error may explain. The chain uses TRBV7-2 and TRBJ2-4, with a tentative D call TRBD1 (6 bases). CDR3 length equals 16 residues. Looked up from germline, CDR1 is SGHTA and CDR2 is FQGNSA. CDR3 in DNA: TGTGCCAGCAGCTTAGACCGACAGGCGATGAAAAACAGTCAGTACTTC. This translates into CASSLDRQAMKNSQYF.

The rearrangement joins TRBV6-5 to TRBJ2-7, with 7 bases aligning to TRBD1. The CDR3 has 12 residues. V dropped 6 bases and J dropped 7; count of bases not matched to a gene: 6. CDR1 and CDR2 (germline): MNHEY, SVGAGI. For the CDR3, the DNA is TGTGCCAGCAGCCAACAGGGGAGTGAGCAGTACTTC. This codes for CASSQQGSEQYF.

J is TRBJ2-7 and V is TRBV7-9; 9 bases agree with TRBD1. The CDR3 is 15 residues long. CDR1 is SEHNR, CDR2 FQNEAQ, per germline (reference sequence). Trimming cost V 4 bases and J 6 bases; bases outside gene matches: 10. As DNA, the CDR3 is TGTGCCAGCAGCTCCGACGGGACAGGGAATGTCGAGCAGTACTTC. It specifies CASSSDGTGNVEQYF. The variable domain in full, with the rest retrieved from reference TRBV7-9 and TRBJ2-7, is DTGVSQNPRHKITKRGQNVTFRCDPISEHNRLYWYRQTLGQGPEFLTYFQNEAQLEKSRLLSDRFSAERPKGSFSTLEIQRTEQGDSAMYLCASSSDGTGNVEQYFGPGTRLTVT.

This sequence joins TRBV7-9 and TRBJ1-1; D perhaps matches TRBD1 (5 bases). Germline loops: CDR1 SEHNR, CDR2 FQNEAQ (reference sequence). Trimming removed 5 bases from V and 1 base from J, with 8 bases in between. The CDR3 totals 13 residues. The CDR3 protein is CASSIGQNTEAFF. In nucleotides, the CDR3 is TGTGCCAGCAGCATCGGACAGAACACTGAAGCTTTCTTT.

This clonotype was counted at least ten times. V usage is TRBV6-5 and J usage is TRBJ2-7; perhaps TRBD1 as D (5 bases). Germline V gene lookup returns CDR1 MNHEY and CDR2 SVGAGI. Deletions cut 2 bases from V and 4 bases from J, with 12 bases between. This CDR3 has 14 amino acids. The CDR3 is CASSYGQGWYEQYF. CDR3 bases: TGTGCCAGCAGTTACGGGCAGGGATGGTACGAGCAGTACTTC.

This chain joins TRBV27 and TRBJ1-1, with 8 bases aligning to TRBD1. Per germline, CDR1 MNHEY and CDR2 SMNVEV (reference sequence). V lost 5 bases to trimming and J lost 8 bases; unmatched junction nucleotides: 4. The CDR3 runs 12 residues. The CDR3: CASSPNRGEAFF. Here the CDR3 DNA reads TGTGCCAGCAGTCCTAACAGGGGGGAAGCTTTCTTT.

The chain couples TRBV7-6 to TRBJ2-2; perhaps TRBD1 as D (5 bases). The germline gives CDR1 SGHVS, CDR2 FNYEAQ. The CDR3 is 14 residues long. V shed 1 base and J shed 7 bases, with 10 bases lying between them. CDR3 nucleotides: TGTGCCAGCAGCTTAGAGGACATGGGCGGGGAGCTGTTTTTT. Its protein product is CASSLEDMGGELFF.

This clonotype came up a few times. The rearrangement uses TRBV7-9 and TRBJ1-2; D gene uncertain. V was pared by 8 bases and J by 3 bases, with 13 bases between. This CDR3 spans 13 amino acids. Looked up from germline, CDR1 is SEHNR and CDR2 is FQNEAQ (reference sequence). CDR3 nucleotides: TGTGCCAGCGACGGAGGTCGAGACTATGGCTACACCTTC. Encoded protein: CASDGGRDYGYTF.

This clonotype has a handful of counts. Here the CDR3 reads CASSSSEDANNEQFF. The CDR3 DNA follows: TGTGCCAGCAGCTCTAGCGAGGACGCAAACAATGAGCAGTTCTTC. V usage is TRBV7-9 and J usage is TRBJ2-1; maybe TRBD2 (6 bases). Germline V CDR1 and CDR2: SEHNR, FQNEAQ (reference sequence). There are 15 residues in the CDR3. Trimming took 4 bases from V and 5 from J, leaving 15 bases between them.

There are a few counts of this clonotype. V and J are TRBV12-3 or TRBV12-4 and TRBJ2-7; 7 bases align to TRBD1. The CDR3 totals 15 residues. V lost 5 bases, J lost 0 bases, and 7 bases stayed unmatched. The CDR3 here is CASSLGTAFSYEQYF. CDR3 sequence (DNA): TGTGCCAGCAGTCTCGGGACAGCCTTCTCCTACGAGCAGTACTTC.

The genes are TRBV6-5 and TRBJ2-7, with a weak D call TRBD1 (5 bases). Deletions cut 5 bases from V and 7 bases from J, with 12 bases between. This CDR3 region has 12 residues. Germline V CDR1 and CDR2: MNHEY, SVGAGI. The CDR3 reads CASSQGAREQYF. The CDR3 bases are TGTGCCAGCAGTCAAGGGGCGCGGGAGCAGTACTTC.

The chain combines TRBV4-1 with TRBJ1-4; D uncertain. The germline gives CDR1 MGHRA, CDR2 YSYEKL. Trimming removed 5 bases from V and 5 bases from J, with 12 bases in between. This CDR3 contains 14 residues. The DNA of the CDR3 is TGCGCCAGCAGCGATTCTGGAACAAATGAAAAACTGTTTTTT. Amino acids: CASSDSGTNEKLFF.

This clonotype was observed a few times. CDR3 protein: CASRLQLRQETQYF. The CDR3 DNA follows: TGTGCCAGCAGATTACAGCTACGACAAGAGACCCAGTACTTC. The chain carries TRBV7-8 and TRBJ2-5; D unresolved. The CDR3 sequence is 14 residues long. Germline V lookup: CDR1 SGHVS, CDR2 FQNEAQ. V lost 6 bases and J lost 2, with 13 bases in between.

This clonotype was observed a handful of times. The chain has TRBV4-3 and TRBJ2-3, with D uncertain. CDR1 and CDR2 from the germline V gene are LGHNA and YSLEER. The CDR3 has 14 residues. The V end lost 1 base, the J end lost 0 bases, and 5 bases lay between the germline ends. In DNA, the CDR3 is TGCGCCAGCAGCCAAGCTACTAGCACAGATACGCAGTATTTT. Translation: CASSQATSTDTQYF.

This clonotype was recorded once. The CDR3 coding sequence is TGTGCCAGCAGGGGACAGCCGCTCCCCTACGAGCAGTACTTC. It specifies CASRGQPLPYEQYF. J is TRBJ2-7 and V is TRBV6-2 or TRBV6-3, with 7 bases matching TRBD1. CDR1 and CDR2 from the germline V gene are MNHEY and SVGEGT. With 6 bases clipped from V and 2 bases from J, the junction kept 7 bases outside the gene matches. The CDR3 loop spans 14 amino acids.

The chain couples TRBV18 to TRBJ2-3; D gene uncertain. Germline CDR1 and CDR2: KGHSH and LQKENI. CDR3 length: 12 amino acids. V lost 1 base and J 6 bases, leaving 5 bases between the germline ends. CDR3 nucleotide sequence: TGTGCCAGCTCACCACAGGAGGATACGCAGTATTTT. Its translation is CASSPQEDTQYF.

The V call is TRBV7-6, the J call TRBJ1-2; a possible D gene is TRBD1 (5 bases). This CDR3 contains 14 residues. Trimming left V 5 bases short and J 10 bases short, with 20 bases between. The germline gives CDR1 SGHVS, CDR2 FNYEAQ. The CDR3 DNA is TGTGCCAGCAGCAACCCCGGGGGGGGGGACCTCTACACCTTC. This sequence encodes CASSNPGGGDLYTF.

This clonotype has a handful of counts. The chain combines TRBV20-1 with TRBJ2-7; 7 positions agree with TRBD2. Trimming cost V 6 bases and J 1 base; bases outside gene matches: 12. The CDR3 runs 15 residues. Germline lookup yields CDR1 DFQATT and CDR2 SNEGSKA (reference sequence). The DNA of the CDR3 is TGCAGTGCCGCCTTGCCTGGGGACTATTCCTACGAGCAGTACTTC. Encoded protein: CSAALPGDYSYEQYF.

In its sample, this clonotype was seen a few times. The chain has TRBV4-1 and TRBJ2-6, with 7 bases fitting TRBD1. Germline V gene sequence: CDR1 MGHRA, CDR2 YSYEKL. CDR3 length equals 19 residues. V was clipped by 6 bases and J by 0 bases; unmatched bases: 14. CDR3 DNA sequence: TGCGCCAGCAGTTTAACACCCGAGGGGGCTGTCTCTGGGGCCAACGTCCTGACTTTC. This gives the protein CASSLTPEGAVSGANVLTF.

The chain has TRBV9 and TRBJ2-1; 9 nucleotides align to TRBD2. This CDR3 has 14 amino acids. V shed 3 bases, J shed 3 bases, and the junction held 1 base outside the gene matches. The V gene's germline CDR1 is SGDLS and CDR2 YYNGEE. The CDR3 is CASSASGDYNEQFF. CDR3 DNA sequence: TGTGCCAGCAGCGCTAGCGGGGACTACAATGAGCAGTTCTTC.